This T cell receptor beta chain was identified in a study of cytomegalovirus exposure and HLA in healthy donors. This clone was seen more than once but under ten times. V was trimmed by 6 bases and J by 0 bases, leaving 26 bases between them. The length of the CDR3 is 19 residues. CDR1 and CDR2 from the germline V gene are MNHEY and SMNVEV (reference sequence). The PCR ran on 60 Vbeta and 13 Jbeta primers. This table comes from immunoSEQ multiplex PCR, and its TCRdb copy is limited to in-frame clones, with some not included. The data hold 180,000 or so clones, with over 80% observed a single time. The V call is TRBV27, the J call TRBJ2-5, with D possibly TRBD2 on 6 matching bases. The receptor comes from a woman in her forties or fifties in good health and CMV-seropositive. Sequencing was carried out using PBMCs. The CDR3 bases are TGTGCCAGCAGACTACGGGACCCCCTACGGGGGTTGTACCAAGAGACCCAGTACTTC. This codes for CASRLRDPLRGLYQETQYF.